These 25 T cell receptor beta chains originate from one sample sequenced in a study of blood T cell repertoires in COVID-19. Method: immunoSEQ multiplex PCR; TCRdb's copy keeps in-frame clones and lacks some. The sample has around 200,000 clones, around 87% seen once. The sequenced sample was peripheral blood. The receptor set was obtained from a man between 35 and 55 years old with active or convalescent COVID-19.

J is TRBJ1-4 and V is TRBV28; TRBD1 aligns across 9 bases. This CDR3 is built from 15 residues. With V trimmed by 1 base and J by 7 bases, 4 bases remained unmatched. Germline loops: CDR1 MDHEN, CDR2 SYDVKM. The CDR3 region is CASSLLGQGGEKLFF. The CDR3 DNA reads TGTGCCAGCAGTTTATTGGGACAGGGAGGTGAAAAACTGTTTTTT.

The gene calls are TRBV11-1 and TRBJ1-5; 7 nucleotides agree with TRBD1. Looked up from germline, CDR1 is SGHAT and CDR2 is FQDESV (reference sequence). V lost 1 base to trimming and J lost 1 base; unmatched junction nucleotides: 1. The CDR3 sequence is 15 residues long. CDR3 nucleotides: TGTGCCAGCAGCTTAGTAGGGGGCAGCAATCAGCCCCAGCATTTT. Translation: CASSLVGGSNQPQHF.

This chain joins TRBV5-1 and TRBJ2-6; 10 bases align to TRBD2. Germline CDR1 and CDR2: SGHRS and YFSETQ. This CDR3 contains 20 residues. V shed 4 bases, J shed 0 bases, and the junction held 13 bases outside the gene matches. The CDR3 DNA reads as TGCGCCAGCAGCACCGGATTACTAGCGGGGACCAGCTCTGGGGCCAACGTCCTGACTTTC. Its translation is CASSTGLLAGTSSGANVLTF.

V is TRBV7-9 and J is TRBJ2-5; TRBD1 agrees at 8 bases. This CDR3 has 17 amino acids. V trimming: 1 base; J trimming: 1 base; junction bases outside the gene matches: 8. From germline, CDR1 is SEHNR and CDR2 FQNEAQ (reference sequence). CDR3 in amino acids: CASSLGYIGTGQETQYF. The CDR3 DNA follows: TGTGCCAGCAGCTTAGGATATATTGGGACAGGCCAAGAGACCCAGTACTTC.

Only a few counts were recorded for this clone. The chain employs TRBV21-1 and TRBJ2-7; the listed D gene, TRBD1, was not tested against the DNA. TRBV21-1 is a documented pseudogene. The CDR3 loop spans 14 amino acids. CDR3 nucleotide sequence: TGTGCCAGCAGCAAGGACCAGGGGTCCTACGAGCAGTACTTC. It codes for CASSKDQGSYEQYF.

The chain has TRBV27 and TRBJ2-7, with D possibly matching TRBD2 (5 bases). Germline values: CDR1 MNHEY, CDR2 SMNVEV (reference sequence). This CDR3 has 13 amino acids. V lost 3 bases and J 0 bases, leaving 6 bases between the germline ends. CDR3 sequence reads: CASSLSGSYEQYF. The CDR3 DNA is TGTGCCAGCAGTTTGAGCGGCTCCTACGAGCAGTACTTC.

In its sample, this clone was seen a few times. This chain links TRBV7-2 with TRBJ2-1; D may be TRBD2 (6 bases). Germline CDR1 reads SGHTA; CDR2 reads FQGNSA. This CDR3 is 12 amino acids long. The V end lost 5 bases, the J end lost 10 bases, and 12 bases lay between the germline ends. CDR3 DNA: TGTGCCAGCAGCCCGGTGGGGGGAGAGCAGTTCTTC. Protein: CASSPVGGEQFF.

The V gene is TRBV7-2, the J gene TRBJ1-1, with 9 bases lining up with TRBD1. J was trimmed by 7 bases and V by 2 bases; bases with no gene match: 5. CDR1 and CDR2 from the germline V gene are SGHTA and FQGNSA. This CDR3 is 14 amino acids long. The CDR3 DNA is TGTGCCAGCAGCTTACGGCGGGGACAGGGTGAAGCTTTCTTT. It encodes CASSLRRGQGEAFF.

This chain links TRBV7-2 with TRBJ1-6; D gene uncertain. CDR3 length: 15 amino acids. CDR1 and CDR2 from the germline V gene are SGHTA and FQGNSA. Trimming took 3 bases from V and 5 from J, leaving 11 bases between them. For the CDR3, the DNA is TGTGCCAGCAGCTTGGGGAGGGTAAATAATTCACCCCTCCACTTT. Protein: CASSLGRVNNSPLHF.

J is TRBJ2-7 and V is TRBV30, with D possibly being TRBD1 (5 bases). This CDR3 contains 14 residues. The germline V gene encodes CDR1 GTSNPN and CDR2 SVGIG (reference sequence). Between the trimmed V and J ends, which lost 4 bases and 0 bases, there was a span of 13 bases. CDR3 sequence reads: CAWNRQSSSYEQYF. Here the CDR3 DNA reads TGTGCCTGGAATCGACAGTCCAGCTCCTACGAGCAGTACTTC.

CDR3 DNA: TGTGCCAGTAGTATCCCCACAGAGAACACTGAAGCTTTCTTT. Its translation: CASSIPTENTEAFF. J is TRBJ1-1 and V is TRBV19; D call uncertain. Deletions cut 3 bases from V and 1 base from J, with 9 bases between. The germline V gene encodes CDR1 LNHDA and CDR2 SQIVND (reference sequence). This CDR3 comprises 14 residues.

The chain employs TRBV6-2 or TRBV6-3 and TRBJ1-5; maybe TRBD1 (5 bases). This CDR3 contains 15 residues. V was pared by 3 bases and J by 6 bases, with 15 bases between. Germline V gene sequence: CDR1 MNHEY, CDR2 SVGEGT. CDR3 sequence (DNA): TGTGCCAGCAGTTATCCCGGCCAGGGAGGTCAGCCCCAGCATTTT. Its protein product is CASSYPGQGGQPQHF.

This clone was detected only once. This sample also contains other DNA sequences that code for the same CDR3. The rearrangement uses TRBV12-3 or TRBV12-4 and TRBJ1-5; D unresolved. The CDR3 length is 13 residues. V lost 2 bases to trimming and J lost 4 bases, with 6 bases between them. As DNA, the CDR3 is TGTGCCAGCAGTTTAACGGGGAATCAGCCCCAGCATTTT. Translation: CASSLTGNQPQHF.

This rearrangement joins TRBV6-5 to TRBJ1-3, with 8 bases lining up with TRBD1. Germline V gene lookup returns CDR1 MNHEY and CDR2 SVGAGI. The CDR3 extends over 14 amino acids. V trimming: 7 bases; J trimming: 2 bases; junction bases outside the gene matches: 4. CDR3 amino acids: CASTRTGTGNTIYF. DNA for the CDR3: TGTGCCAGCACCCGGACAGGGACTGGAAACACCATATATTTT.

The V call is TRBV4-1, the J call TRBJ2-5; possibly TRBD1 for D (6 bases). Trimming left V 5 bases short and J 7 bases short, with 17 bases between. CDR1 MGHRA and CDR2 YSYEKL come from the germline V gene. The CDR3 length is 14 residues. The CDR3 DNA follows: TGCGCCAGCAGCGCCGTAGAGGGGGTCGGGACCCAGTACTTC. It codes for CASSAVEGVGTQYF.

This clone was seen more than once but under ten times. V gene TRBV14 combines with J gene TRBJ1-6, with a tentative D call TRBD1 (5 bases). CDR1 SGHDN and CDR2 FVKESK come from the germline V gene. The CDR3 is made up of 13 amino acids. The V gene lost 7 bases and the J gene lost 7 bases, with 11 bases spanning the gap. CDR3 DNA sequence: TGTGCCAGCAAGGGGACTCAAAATTCACCCCTCCACTTT. It is translated as CASKGTQNSPLHF.

The chain combines TRBV18 with TRBJ1-4; TRBD1 aligns across 10 bases. Germline V gene data show CDR1 as KGHSH and CDR2 as LQKENI. J was trimmed by 7 bases and V by 2 bases; bases with no gene match: 7. The CDR3 spans 16 residues. The CDR3: CASSPGTGAPGEKLFF. The CDR3, as DNA: TGTGCCAGCTCACCAGGGACAGGGGCCCCAGGTGAAAAACTGTTTTTT.

This clone was picked up a small number of times. The V and J genes are TRBV4-1 and TRBJ1-5; TRBD1 matches 7 bases. In germline, CDR1 is MGHRA, CDR2 YSYEKL. V lost 1 base, J lost 6 bases, and 12 bases stayed unmatched. This CDR3 is 17 amino acids long. CDR3 loop: CASSQAGYRGRGQPQHF. Written as DNA, the CDR3 is TGCGCCAGCAGCCAAGCCGGGTATAGGGGGCGAGGTCAGCCCCAGCATTTT.

The chain links TRBV2 to TRBJ1-5; D is perhaps TRBD1 (6 bases). V dropped 7 bases and J dropped 4 bases, with 11 bases sitting between them. The CDR3 consists of 13 residues. Germline V gives CDR1 SNHLY, CDR2 FYNNEI. In nucleotides, the CDR3 is TGTGCCAGCAAGGACAGCTTGAATCAGCCCCAGCATTTT. It codes for CASKDSLNQPQHF.

The chain is built from TRBV10-3 and TRBJ1-1, with D perhaps TRBD1 (5 bases). Trimming removed 10 bases from V and 2 bases from J, with 14 bases in between. This CDR3 spans 13 amino acids. Germline values: CDR1 ENHRY, CDR2 SYGVKD. The CDR3 nucleotides read TGTGCCACCGGCCAGGGATTAAACACTGAAGCTTTCTTT. It yields the protein CATGQGLNTEAFF.

This chain joins TRBV7-2 and TRBJ1-1, with 9 bases lining up with TRBD1. CDR3 length equals 16 residues. Unmatched junction bases numbered 4, after V lost 1 base and J lost 1 base. Germline V gene data show CDR1 as SGHTA and CDR2 as FQGNSA. As DNA, the CDR3 is TGTGCCAGCAGCTTAGAGGGGGACAGGGCGAACACTGAAGCTTTCTTT. Protein product: CASSLEGDRANTEAFF.

This clone was observed a handful of times. The gene calls are TRBV28 and TRBJ1-2; D is perhaps TRBD1 (6 bases). Trimming removed 2 bases from V and 5 bases from J, with 12 bases in between. This CDR3 is built from 14 residues. Germline V gene lookup returns CDR1 MDHEN and CDR2 SYDVKM. The CDR3 DNA is TGTGCCAGCAGTTTAGGCCAGGGGAAGTATGGCTACACCTTC. Translating gives CASSLGQGKYGYTF.

This chain joins TRBV6-4 and TRBJ1-2, with D perhaps matching TRBD1 (5 bases). V lost 5 bases, J lost 8 bases, and 15 bases lay in between. Per the germline V gene, CDR1 is MRHNA and CDR2 is SNTAGT. The CDR3 contains 13 residues. CDR3 nucleotide sequence: TGTGCCAGCAGTTTGACCAAGGACACCGGCTACACCTTC. Encoded protein: CASSLTKDTGYTF.

CDR3 loop: CAKTGASGRELFF. CDR3 bases: TGTGCCAAAACAGGGGCCTCGGGCCGGGAGCTGTTTTTT. This chain links TRBV2 with TRBJ2-2, with TRBD1 matching over 7 bases. CDR1 SNHLY and CDR2 FYNNEI come from the germline V gene. The junction had 11 bases not matched to a gene; V was cut back by 10 bases and J by 9 bases. This CDR3 spans 13 amino acids.

The chain couples TRBV3-1 (or the pseudogene TRBV3-2) to TRBJ2-7, with 10 positions matching TRBD1. Per germline, CDR1 LGHDT and CDR2 YNNKEL (reference sequence). Trimming took 1 base from V and 5 from J; bases not matched to a gene: 5. This CDR3 is 15 amino acids long. CDR3 bases: TGTGCCAGCAGCCAAGGCGGGACAGGGGTCGACGAGCAGTACTTC. It encodes CASSQGGTGVDEQYF.